The T cell receptor beta chain described here comes from a study of blood T cell repertoires in COVID-19. On the study more broadly: Samples taken during acute and convalescent COVID-19 were collected in the United States, Italy and Spain. In each case, the material was cDNA or gDNA derived from T cells, B-cell-depleted T cells, or PBMCs.

Enrolled during active infection, Seattle patients were then followed longitudinally. In the source study's methods: The assay estimated nucleated cells by amplifying reference gene primers. The assay was immunoSEQ multiplex PCR, and TCRdb's table has in-frame clones only and misses some. From that table come the V and J calls and clone size; the DNA was used to work out D and trimming. The top ten hold roughly 12% of the sample, which has roughly 180,000 clones, 80% to 85% seen once. CDR3 length: 13 residues. Germline assignment: CDR1 LNHDA and CDR2 SQIVND (reference sequence). V was cut by 5 bases and J by 0 bases, with 7 bases left in between.

Sequencing was done on a sample of peripheral blood. This chain links TRBV19 with TRBJ1-1; TRBD1 might be the D (5 bases). This TCR came from a woman older than 75 with COVID-19, enrolled during active disease. The CDR3 loop is CASSSQVNTEAFF. CDR3 DNA sequence: TGTGCCAGTAGTTCACAGGTGAACACTGAAGCTTTCTTT. The full variable domain, rest sourced from reference TRBV19 and TRBJ1-1, is DGGITQSPKYLFRKEGQNVTLSCEQNLNHDAMYWYRQDPGQGLRLIYYSQIVNDFQKGDIAEGYSVSREKKESFPLTVTSAQKNPTAFYLCASSSQVNTEAFFGQGTRLTVV.